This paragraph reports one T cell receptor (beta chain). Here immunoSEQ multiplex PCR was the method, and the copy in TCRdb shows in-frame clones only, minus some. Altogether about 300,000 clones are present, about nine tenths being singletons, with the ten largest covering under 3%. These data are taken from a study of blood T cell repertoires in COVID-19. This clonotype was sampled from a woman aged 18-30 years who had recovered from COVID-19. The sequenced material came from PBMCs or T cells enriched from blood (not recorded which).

The CDR3 region has the DNA TGCAGCGTTTCGCGGACTAGCGCCTACGAGCAGTACTTC. Its protein product is CSVSRTSAYEQYF. The chain couples TRBV29-1 to TRBJ2-7, with 9 nucleotides matching TRBD2. There are 13 residues in the CDR3. Germline V gene data show CDR1 as SQVTM and CDR2 as ANQGSEA. V was pared by 5 bases and J by 2 bases, with 4 bases of the junction left unmatched.